One sample yielded the 10 T cell receptor beta chains listed below, sequenced in a study of cytomegalovirus exposure and HLA in healthy donors. PCR amplification relied on 60 Vbeta primers (plus 13 Jbeta primers). Measured with immunoSEQ multiplex PCR; TCRdb has only the in-frame clones, and not every one. The sample contains about 130,000 clones, roughly 85% of which appear only once. Material for sequencing was PBMCs. These receptors were taken from a boy younger than 18 in good health and CMV-seronegative.

V is TRBV30 and J is TRBJ2-7, with TRBD1 identical over 9 bases. V dropped 5 bases and J dropped 5; count of bases not matched to a gene: 10. The V gene's germline CDR1 is GTSNPN and CDR2 SVGIG (reference sequence). The length of the CDR3 is 14 residues. CDR3 protein: CAWGGDRAPHEQYF. The CDR3 bases are TGTGCCTGGGGCGGGGACAGGGCACCCCACGAGCAGTACTTC.

The J gene is TRBJ2-1, the V gene TRBV5-1; 15 nucleotides agree with TRBD2. The CDR3 spans 15 residues. With V trimmed by 7 bases and J by 7 bases, 6 bases remained unmatched. CDR1 is SGHRS, CDR2 YFSETQ, per germline. CDR3: CASGLAGGPGNEQFF. Written as DNA, the CDR3 is TGCGCCAGCGGACTAGCGGGAGGGCCGGGGAATGAGCAGTTCTTC.

The chain links TRBV2 to TRBJ2-1; 9 bases are a match to TRBD2. Per the germline V gene, CDR1 is SNHLY and CDR2 is FYNNEI. Trimming at V came to 4 bases and at J to 9 bases, leaving 1 base not matched to a gene. This CDR3 spans 12 amino acids. The CDR3 nucleotides read TGTGCCAGCAGTGCACTAGCGGGTGAGCAGTTCTTC. Translated: CASSALAGEQFF.

This chain uses TRBV5-1 with TRBJ1-2; no reliable D call. The V and J ends lost 5 bases and 0 bases respectively, with 8 bases between them. Per the germline V gene, CDR1 is SGHRS and CDR2 is YFSETQ. The length of the CDR3 is 13 residues. The CDR3: CASRTSANYGYTF. The CDR3 region has the DNA TGCGCCAGCAGGACAAGTGCTAACTATGGCTACACCTTC.

The chain recombines TRBV7-2 with TRBJ1-4, with 7 bases matching TRBD1. CDR1 is SGHTA, CDR2 FQGNSA, per germline. Trimming cost V 2 bases and J 8 bases; bases outside gene matches: 5. The CDR3 is 14 residues long. The CDR3 spells CASSLRGGGEKLFF. As DNA, the CDR3 is TGTGCCAGCAGCTTACGAGGGGGCGGCGAAAAACTGTTTTTT. The entire variable domain, with the rest obtained from reference TRBV7-2 and TRBJ1-4, is as follows: GAGVSQSPSNKVTEKGKDVELRCDPISGHTALYWYRQSLGQGLEFLIYFQGNSAPDKSGLPSDRFSAERTGGSVSTLTIQRTQQEDSAVYLCASSLRGGGEKLFFGSGTQLSVL.

The CDR3 DNA is TGTGCCATCAGTGGGAGGGACAGGTTAGACGAGCAGTACTTC. It translates to CAISGRDRLDEQYF. The chain joins TRBV10-3 to TRBJ2-7; 8 bases are a match to TRBD1. This CDR3 has 14 amino acids. Germline lookup yields CDR1 ENHRY and CDR2 SYGVKD. Trimming removed 4 bases from V and 5 bases from J; junction bases left unmatched: 7.

This clone appeared a single time. The V gene is TRBV23-1, the J gene TRBJ1-1, with unresolved D. TRBV23-1 falls under the ORF class, with uncertain function. Trimming left V 3 bases short and J 7 bases short, with 24 bases between. The CDR3 spans 17 residues. The DNA for the CDR3 is TGCGCCAGCAGTCACCTTCCCCTGCGCCTCCCAACTAGTGAAGCTTTCTTT. Translating it yields CASSHLPLRLPTSEAFF.

This chain connects TRBV5-4 to TRBJ2-3; 11 nucleotides line up with TRBD2. The ends lost 0 bases at V and 6 bases at J; junction bases unmatched: 6. CDR1 is SGHNT and CDR2 is YYREEE in the germline V gene (reference sequence). The CDR3 is 16 residues long. DNA of the CDR3: TGTGCCAGCAGCTTGGGCCTAGCGGGAGGTTATGATACGCAGTATTTT. Translated, it gives CASSLGLAGGYDTQYF. Full variable domain (remainder filled in from reference TRBV5-4 and TRBJ2-3): ETGVTQSPTHLIKTRGQQVTLRCSSQSGHNTVSWYQQALGQGPQFIFQYYREEENGRGNFPPRFSGLQFPNYSSELNVNALELDDSALYLCASSLGLAGGYDTQYFGPGTRLTVL.

V usage is TRBV11-3 and J usage is TRBJ2-7; 7 bases match TRBD1. The CDR3 consists of 14 residues. V shed 5 bases, J shed 1 base, and the junction held 5 bases outside the gene matches. Germline-derived CDR1 and CDR2 are SGHNT and YENEEA. This CDR3 reads CASSTNRGSYEQYF. CDR3 bases: TGTGCCAGCAGCACCAACAGGGGATCCTACGAGCAGTACTTC.

This chain links TRBV30 with TRBJ1-1; TRBD1 matches at 8 bases. After removal of 3 bases from V and 4 bases from J, the junction contained 4 bases not matched to a gene. The CDR3 extends over 13 amino acids. Germline V lookup: CDR1 GTSNPN, CDR2 SVGIG (reference sequence). The CDR3 loop is CAWRNTGGTEAFF. The CDR3 DNA sequence: TGTGCCTGGAGGAACACAGGGGGCACTGAAGCTTTCTTT.